Shown below are 15 T cell receptor beta chains from a single sample sequenced in a study of control samples from healthy donors and cancer patients. Produced via immunoSEQ multiplex PCR; TCRdb's table is partial and in-frame only. Of 95,000 to 100,000 clones listed, around 89% are singletons. Sample: blood. All receptors come from a young man in good health.

V gene TRBV6-5 combines with J gene TRBJ1-1; 7 bases are shared with TRBD1. Germline loops: CDR1 MNHEY, CDR2 SVGAGI. V trimming: 6 bases; J trimming: 12 bases; junction bases outside the gene matches: 16. This CDR3 spans 14 amino acids. The CDR3 DNA sequence: TGTGCCAGCAGCCGAATGGGGGGAGGGGGCCGGACTTTCTTT. Translating it yields CASSRMGGGGRTFF.

The chain combines TRBV13 with TRBJ1-3; the D is unclear. The V end was cut by 5 bases, the J end by 0 bases, with 11 bases between. CDR3 length: 15 amino acids. Looked up from germline, CDR1 is PRHDT and CDR2 is FYEKMQ (reference sequence). This CDR3 reads CASSRGRDSGNTIYF. CDR3 DNA: TGTGCCAGCAGCAGAGGACGGGACTCTGGAAACACCATATATTTT.

The J gene is TRBJ2-3, the V gene TRBV11-2, with D hard to call. Germline V gene sequence: CDR1 SGHAT, CDR2 FQNNGV. The CDR3 totals 16 residues. V was pared by 4 bases and J by 8 bases, with 22 bases between. The CDR3 coding sequence is TGTGCCAGCAGCTCTGGAGTGGGCTTGAGGTTGAGTACGCAGTATTTT. Its translation: CASSSGVGLRLSTQYF.

V usage is TRBV4-1 and J usage is TRBJ2-7; TRBD1 agrees at 10 bases. Germline assignment: CDR1 MGHRA and CDR2 YSYEKL. This CDR3 has 18 residues. Trimming removed 1 base from V and 3 bases from J; junction bases left unmatched: 12. CDR3 nucleotides: TGCGCCAGCAGCCAAGTTCTTCACACCGGGACAGGGGACTACGAGCAGTACTTC. Encoded protein: CASSQVLHTGTGDYEQYF.

CDR3 DNA sequence: TGTGCCAGCACTTCGACTAGCGGGGGGGCCAAAAACATTCAGTACTTC. Translation: CASTSTSGGAKNIQYF. The chain recombines TRBV28 with TRBJ2-4; 13 positions agree with TRBD2. The CDR3 covers 16 residues. CDR1 and CDR2 (germline): MDHEN, SYDVKM. J lost 1 base, V lost 7 bases, and 4 bases had no gene match.

This chain joins TRBV19 and TRBJ1-2, with D tentatively TRBD1 (5 bases). Germline V lookup: CDR1 LNHDA, CDR2 SQIVND (reference sequence). The CDR3 sequence is 14 residues long. Trimming left V 7 bases short and J 6 bases short, with 18 bases between. This CDR3 reads CASKEWGDNHGYTF. The CDR3 bases are TGTGCCAGTAAGGAATGGGGCGATAATCATGGCTACACCTTC.

CDR3: CASSLERTNTGELFF. The CDR3, as DNA: TGTGCCAGCAGTTTGGAGCGGACAAACACCGGGGAGCTGTTTTTT. The chain is built from TRBV27 and TRBJ2-2; D may correspond to TRBD1 or TRBD2 (5 bases each). V lost 3 bases and J 2 bases, leaving 10 bases between the germline ends. CDR1 is MNHEY, CDR2 SMNVEV, per germline (reference sequence). The CDR3 has 15 residues.

The chain carries TRBV5-6 and TRBJ2-2, with D perhaps matching TRBD2 (6 bases). The V gene's germline CDR1 is SGHDT and CDR2 YYEEEE. This CDR3 comprises 16 residues. The V and J ends lost 5 bases and 6 bases respectively, with 20 bases between them. CDR3 residues: CASSGIRRGIPGELFF. The CDR3 bases are TGTGCCAGCAGTGGTATTAGACGGGGGATTCCCGGGGAGCTGTTTTTT. Full variable domain (rest looked up from reference TRBV5-6 and TRBJ2-2): DAGVTQSPTHLIKTRGQQVTLRCSPKSGHDTVSWYQQALGQGPQFIFQYYEEEERQRGNFPDRFSGHQFPNYSSELNVNALLLGDSALYLCASSGIRRGIPGELFFGEGSRLTVL.

V and J are TRBV5-8 and TRBJ2-1; D uncertain. This CDR3 is built from 14 residues. Per the germline V gene, CDR1 is SGHTS and CDR2 is YDEGEE. V lost 0 bases, J lost 4 bases, and 8 bases lay in between. The CDR3 region has the DNA TGTGCCAGCAGCTTGGGTAGGCCTTACAATGAGCAGTTCTTC. Its translation: CASSLGRPYNEQFF.

The rearrangement links TRBV19 to TRBJ1-1; D gene ambiguous. Per the germline V gene, CDR1 is LNHDA and CDR2 is SQIVND (reference sequence). V was cut by 0 bases and J by 0 bases, with 5 bases left in between. The CDR3 totals 14 residues. CDR3 coding DNA: TGTGCCAGTAGTATAGACTGGATGAACACTGAAGCTTTCTTT. Translation gives CASSIDWMNTEAFF.

The chain employs TRBV5-6 and TRBJ1-1; D is unresolved. The germline CDR1 and CDR2 sequences are SGHDT and YYEEEE. This CDR3 has 13 amino acids. Trimming cost V 0 bases and J 5 bases, with 8 bases left between them. CDR3 in amino acids: CASSLGRETEAFF. DNA of the CDR3: TGTGCCAGCAGCTTGGGGAGGGAGACTGAAGCTTTCTTT.

The V call is TRBV4-1, the J call TRBJ1-2; 11 bases map to TRBD1. CDR3 length equals 15 residues. Germline V gene lookup returns CDR1 MGHRA and CDR2 YSYEKL. The trim removed 4 bases at V and 2 bases at J, leaving 3 bases unmatched. The CDR3 bases are TGCGCCAGCAGCCCTAGGACAGGGGGCAACTATGGCTACACCTTC. Amino acid sequence: CASSPRTGGNYGYTF.

CDR3 amino acids: CASRKRGTPLYEQYF. CDR3 nucleotides: TGTGCCAGCAGAAAACGGGGGACACCCCTTTACGAGCAGTACTTC. This rearrangement joins TRBV6-5 to TRBJ2-7, with D perhaps matching TRBD1 or TRBD2 (6 bases each). CDR3 length: 15 amino acids. Germline V CDR1 and CDR2: MNHEY, SVGAGI. Trimming stripped 6 bases from V and 4 bases from J, with 19 bases between.

V usage is TRBV5-1 and J usage is TRBJ2-6, with 9 positions matching TRBD1. This CDR3 comprises 17 residues. The V and J ends lost 2 bases and 2 bases, in that order; junction bases with no gene match: 5. In germline, CDR1 is SGHRS, CDR2 YFSETQ. The CDR3 DNA reads TGCGCCAGCAGCTTAGGGACAGGGCAGGCTGGGGCCAACGTCCTGACTTTC. This encodes CASSLGTGQAGANVLTF.

The rearrangement links TRBV2 to TRBJ1-5; D remains ambiguous. The CDR3 spans 12 residues. The V and J ends lost 8 bases and 6 bases respectively, with 11 bases between them. Germline V lookup: CDR1 SNHLY, CDR2 FYNNEI. The chain's CDR3 is CASDDLGQPQHF. In DNA, the CDR3 is TGTGCCAGCGACGATTTGGGTCAGCCCCAGCATTTT.